This T cell receptor beta chain came from a study of shared clonotypes between healthy human individuals. Study-level points and caveats: A handful of donors shared about 4.8% of their naive CD4 clonotypes. Tissues were not sampled, only blood, and their repertoires likely differ.

As regards this clone: Its antigen is as yet unknown.

Some clones are missing from TCRdb's copy, which holds only in-frame ones; the method was immunoSEQ multiplex PCR. The sample lists approximately 1,500,000 clones, 95% to 99% seen once, with roughly 0.45% in the top ten. The germline gives CDR1 SNHLY, CDR2 FYNNEI. V was clipped by 8 bases and J by 7 bases; unmatched bases: 10. This CDR3 comprises 16 residues. This chain uses TRBV2 with TRBJ2-1; TRBD2 matches 14 bases. Specimen: naive CD4+ T cells sorted from blood. Subset described: CD45RA+ positively selected. This TCR came from a man aged 25-45 years in good health. CDR3 in DNA: TGTGCCAGCGGCAGACTAGCGGGAGGGCCCTTTAATGAGCAGTTCTTC. Its protein product is CASGRLAGGPFNEQFF.